Each of the 13 T cell receptor beta chains below was sequenced from the same sample in a study of cytomegalovirus exposure and HLA in healthy donors. PCR employed 60 Vbeta and 13 Jbeta primers. Profiled with immunoSEQ multiplex PCR; TCRdb holds only in-frame clones, not every one. The sample has some 59,000 clones, roughly 84% seen once. The sample consisted of PBMCs. Every receptor here comes from a young woman in good health and CMV-seronegative.

The chain employs TRBV5-4 and TRBJ2-6; D is possibly TRBD1 (6 bases). The CDR3 consists of 17 residues. The V end lost 1 base, the J end lost 0 bases, and 11 bases lay between the germline ends. CDR1 and CDR2 (germline): SGHNT, YYREEE (reference sequence). The CDR3 protein is CASSLWDTFSGANVLTF. CDR3 in DNA: TGTGCCAGCAGCTTGTGGGACACATTCTCTGGGGCCAACGTCCTGACTTTC.

This clone appeared a single time. The V call is TRBV5-4, the J call TRBJ2-1, with 7 bases identical to TRBD2. The length of the CDR3 is 16 residues. After removal of 1 base from V and 4 bases from J, the junction contained 8 bases not matched to a gene. CDR1 is SGHNT and CDR2 is YYREEE in the germline V gene (reference sequence). The CDR3 spells CASSLRAGRTYNEQFF. In nucleotides, the CDR3 is TGTGCCAGCAGCTTGAGAGCGGGGAGAACGTACAATGAGCAGTTCTTC. Full variable domain (rest looked up from reference TRBV5-4 and TRBJ2-1): ETGVTQSPTHLIKTRGQQVTLRCSSQSGHNTVSWYQQALGQGPQFIFQYYREEENGRGNFPPRFSGLQFPNYSSELNVNALELDDSALYLCASSLRAGRTYNEQFFGPGTRLTVL.

This clone has only one observation. V is TRBV4-1 and J is TRBJ2-3; D perhaps matches TRBD1 (5 bases). This CDR3 has 15 amino acids. Trimming shortened V by 4 bases and J by 6 bases, and 17 bases separated the two germline ends. CDR1 is MGHRA and CDR2 is YSYEKL in the germline V gene. CDR3 residues: CASSPPDSPPDTQYF. The CDR3 DNA reads TGCGCCAGCAGCCCCCCCGACAGCCCCCCGGATACGCAGTATTTT.

The chain is built from TRBV27 and TRBJ1-1; 8 bases map to TRBD1. Germline V CDR1 and CDR2: MNHEY, SMNVEV (reference sequence). The CDR3 extends over 15 amino acids. V shed 2 bases, J shed 2 bases, and the junction held 4 bases outside the gene matches. DNA for the CDR3: TGTGCCAGCAGTTTACTGGGACAGGCTAACACTGAAGCTTTCTTT. It specifies CASSLLGQANTEAFF.

The J gene is TRBJ1-1, the V gene TRBV6-1, with no clear D. V lost 2 bases, J lost 5 bases, and 6 bases lay in between. Germline assignment: CDR1 MNHNS and CDR2 SASEGT. The length of the CDR3 is 12 residues. The CDR3 reads CASSERSTEAFF. The CDR3 DNA sequence: TGTGCCAGCAGTGAAAGGAGTACTGAAGCTTTCTTT.

This clone was picked up one time. The chain recombines TRBV4-1 with TRBJ1-3, with D possibly being TRBD1 (5 bases). The CDR3 sequence is 17 residues long. The V end lost 0 bases, the J end lost 2 bases, and 14 bases lay between the germline ends. In germline, CDR1 is MGHRA, CDR2 YSYEKL. The chain's CDR3 is CASSQDLGGVPGNTIYF. The CDR3 DNA reads as TGCGCCAGCAGCCAAGATCTGGGGGGAGTCCCTGGAAACACCATATATTTT.

The V and J genes are TRBV7-9 and TRBJ2-3, with D unresolved. The V end lost 5 bases, the J end lost 0 bases, and 18 bases lay between the germline ends. Per the germline V gene, CDR1 is SEHNR and CDR2 is FQNEAQ (reference sequence). The CDR3 spans 17 residues. CDR3 region: CASSPELWFSSTDTQYF. In nucleotides, the CDR3 is TGTGCCAGCAGCCCCGAACTTTGGTTTTCTAGCACAGATACGCAGTATTTT.

This clone showed up just once. V usage is TRBV6-5 and J usage is TRBJ2-5; 7 bases map to TRBD2. The CDR3 loop spans 14 amino acids. Trimming at V came to 5 bases and at J to 3 bases, leaving 6 bases not matched to a gene. Looked up from germline, CDR1 is MNHEY and CDR2 is SVGAGI. CDR3 region: CASSPFAGEETQYF. CDR3 DNA sequence: TGTGCCAGCAGTCCCTTTGCGGGAGAAGAGACCCAGTACTTC.

The rearrangement joins TRBV5-1 to TRBJ2-2, with D tentatively TRBD2 (5 bases). The germline CDR1 and CDR2 sequences are SGHRS and YFSETQ. The V end was cut by 2 bases, the J end by 3 bases, with 14 bases between. The CDR3 runs 16 residues. In DNA form, the CDR3 reads TGCGCCAGCAGCTTTAGGCATTCCGGGGACACCGGGGAGCTGTTTTTT. Translated: CASSFRHSGDTGELFF.

V is TRBV27 and J is TRBJ2-7, with 8 bases fitting TRBD1. The CDR3 is 15 amino acids. CDR1 is MNHEY, CDR2 SMNVEV, per germline (reference sequence). V was pared by 6 bases and J by 0 bases, with 7 bases of the junction left unmatched. The CDR3 DNA reads as TGTGCCAGCAGCCGAGGGACAGGCGCCTCCTACGAGCAGTACTTC. Its protein is CASSRGTGASYEQYF.

This clone was picked up a small number of times. The gene calls are TRBV27 and TRBJ2-5, with D perhaps matching TRBD1 (5 bases). CDR3 length: 17 residues. Trimming left V 5 bases short and J 5 bases short, with 24 bases between. Germline CDR1 and CDR2: MNHEY and SMNVEV (reference sequence). CDR3 sequence reads: CASSPTGGSPRTETQYF. For the CDR3, the DNA is TGTGCCAGCAGTCCCACAGGCGGCAGCCCCAGGACGGAGACCCAGTACTTC.

The gene calls are TRBV5-8 and TRBJ1-5, with D unresolved. Germline V gene sequence: CDR1 SGHTS, CDR2 YDEGEE. The CDR3 is made up of 13 amino acids. V was shortened by 4 bases and J by 7 bases, with 12 bases between the two germline ends. The DNA for the CDR3 is TGTGCCAGCAGCAGAGACATAGAACAGCCCCAGCATTTT. Translation gives CASSRDIEQPQHF. Looking up the rest from reference TRBV5-8 and TRBJ1-5 gives the full variable domain: EAGVTQSPTHLIKTRGQQATLRCSPISGHTSVYWYQQALGLGLQFLLWYDEGEERNRGNFPPRFSGRQFPNYSSELNVNALELEDSALYLCASSRDIEQPQHFGDGTRLSIL.

The table lists this clone with a few counts. The chain combines TRBV18 with TRBJ1-3; D is undetermined. V was pared by 2 bases and J by 2 bases, with 19 bases between. Germline values: CDR1 KGHSH, CDR2 LQKENI. CDR3 length: 18 amino acids. Here the CDR3 reads CASSPNRHHGRTGNTIYF. CDR3 nucleotides: TGTGCCAGCTCACCAAACCGACACCACGGCCGAACTGGAAACACCATATATTTT.